These T cell receptor beta chains were read from a single sample in a study of blood T cell repertoires in COVID-19. This table comes from immunoSEQ multiplex PCR, and its TCRdb copy is limited to in-frame clones, with some not included. The sample holds tens of thousands of clones, more than 75% seen once. The specimen was peripheral blood. The receptors were sampled from a man between 60 and 75 years old with active or convalescent COVID-19. CDR3s include the opening cysteine and the closing phenylalanine or tryptophan. Each record gives: V gene, D gene, J gene, clone size, CDR3 DNA, CDR3 protein. D genes are given only for firm matches. Where a row states a size, it is once, few, many or the class of an expanded clone; other rows omit it.

V gene: TRBV11-3
D gene: -
J gene: TRBJ2-3
clone size: -
CDR3 DNA: TGTGCCAGCAGCTTGTTCTTTCATCCACTGAACACAGATACGCAGTATTTT
CDR3 protein: CASSLFFHPLNTDTQYF

V gene: TRBV19
D gene: TRBD1
J gene: TRBJ1-3
clone size: -
CDR3 DNA: TGTGCCAGTAGTAGAGGACAGGGGTCGAGCTCTGGAAACACCATATATTTT
CDR3 protein: CASSRGQGSSSGNTIYF

V gene: TRBV30
D gene: TRBD1
J gene: TRBJ1-4
clone size: -
CDR3 DNA: TGTGCCTGGGACCCCCATCGGGACAGGGGAATCGTAAATGAAAAACTGTTTTTT
CDR3 protein: CAWDPHRDRGIVNEKLFF

V gene: TRBV27
D gene: TRBD1
J gene: TRBJ2-7
clone size: few
CDR3 DNA: TGTGCCAGCAGTGGGGACAGGGCCTACGAGCAGTACTTC
CDR3 protein: CASSGDRAYEQYF

V gene: TRBV4-1
D gene: TRBD1
J gene: TRBJ1-5
clone size: -
CDR3 DNA: TGCGCCAGCAGCCAATTAGGGACAGGGAGTCAGCCCCAGCATTTT
CDR3 protein: CASSQLGTGSQPQHF

V gene: TRBV13
D gene: -
J gene: TRBJ1-2
clone size: -
CDR3 DNA: TGTGCCAGCAGTCAAACCCAGGTTTCCTATGGCTACACCTTC
CDR3 protein: CASSQTQVSYGYTF

V gene: TRBV5-1
D gene: TRBD1
J gene: TRBJ1-2
clone size: -
CDR3 DNA: TGCGCCAGCAGCCGGGACAGGGGGAGAGGCTACACCTTC
CDR3 protein: CASSRDRGRGYTF

V gene: TRBV19
D gene: -
J gene: TRBJ1-5
clone size: -
CDR3 DNA: TGTGCCAGTAGTATAGATAGGCGACGGGGTGATCAGCCCCAGCATTTT
CDR3 protein: CASSIDRRRGDQPQHF

V gene: TRBV4-1
D gene: -
J gene: TRBJ1-4
clone size: once
CDR3 DNA: TGCGCCAGCAGCCGAAACGTAGGGGGACTGTTTTTT
CDR3 protein: CASSRNVGGLFF

V gene: TRBV6-5
D gene: -
J gene: TRBJ1-2
clone size: -
CDR3 DNA: TGTGCCAGCAGTTACTCGGGCGGGCCTGGGGATGGCTACACCTTC
CDR3 protein: CASSYSGGPGDGYTF

V gene: TRBV12-5
D gene: TRBD1
J gene: TRBJ1-2
clone size: -
CDR3 DNA: TGTGCTAGTGGCTCGGACGGGACAGGGATTAACTATGGCTACACCTTC
CDR3 protein: CASGSDGTGINYGYTF

V gene: TRBV9
D gene: TRBD2
J gene: TRBJ2-5
clone size: -
CDR3 DNA: TGTGCCAGCAGCGTATCGGGAGGAGAGACCCAGTACTTC
CDR3 protein: CASSVSGGETQYF

V gene: TRBV7-9
D gene: -
J gene: TRBJ1-6
clone size: -
CDR3 DNA: TGTGCCAGCAGCTGGGAGGGGTCCAATTCACCCCTCCACTTT
CDR3 protein: CASSWEGSNSPLHF

V gene: TRBV6-2/TRBV6-3
D gene: -
J gene: TRBJ2-7
clone size: -
CDR3 DNA: TGTGCCAGCAGTTACTCCACGGTAACCTACGAGCAGTACTTC
CDR3 protein: CASSYSTVTYEQYF

V gene: TRBV28
D gene: TRBD1
J gene: TRBJ1-2
clone size: -
CDR3 DNA: TGTGCCAGCAGTTTAGTCCAGGGGGCCGGCTATGGCTACACCTTC
CDR3 protein: CASSLVQGAGYGYTF

V gene: TRBV4-3
D gene: -
J gene: TRBJ1-5
clone size: -
CDR3 DNA: TGCGCCAGCAGCCAAGCCCTCGGGGGGCTGAGCAATCAGCCCCAGCATTTT
CDR3 protein: CASSQALGGLSNQPQHF

V gene: TRBV7-3
D gene: -
J gene: TRBJ2-2
clone size: -
CDR3 DNA: TGTGCCAGCAGCTTTACCGGGACACCGAACACCGGGGAGCTGTTTTTT
CDR3 protein: CASSFTGTPNTGELFF

V gene: TRBV28
D gene: TRBD1
J gene: TRBJ1-5
clone size: -
CDR3 DNA: TGTGCCAGCAGTCCGCAGGGGGCTTACCAGCCCCAGCATTTT
CDR3 protein: CASSPQGAYQPQHF

V gene: TRBV7-2
D gene: -
J gene: TRBJ2-1
clone size: once
CDR3 DNA: TGTGCCAGCTCCACAACGGGGGAAAACGGGGATGAGCAGTTCTTC
CDR3 protein: CASSTTGENGDEQFF

V gene: TRBV12-3/TRBV12-4
D gene: -
J gene: TRBJ1-1
clone size: -
CDR3 DNA: TGTGCCAGCAGTTTACGCACTGAAGCTTTCTTT
CDR3 protein: CASSLRTEAFF

V gene: TRBV29-1
D gene: TRBD2
J gene: TRBJ2-1
clone size: -
CDR3 DNA: TGCAGCACAACGGGGGCTAGCGGGGGGAAAGTCAATGAGCAGTTCTTC
CDR3 protein: CSTTGASGGKVNEQFF

V gene: TRBV27
D gene: TRBD1
J gene: TRBJ1-1
clone size: -
CDR3 DNA: TGTGCCAGCAGTTCCGCCCGACAGGGGGCTGCTGAAGCTTTCTTT
CDR3 protein: CASSSARQGAAEAFF

V gene: TRBV5-4
D gene: -
J gene: TRBJ1-1
clone size: -
CDR3 DNA: TGTGCCAGCAGCTTGGTAGGGGCAGAGGATGAAGCTTTCTTT
CDR3 protein: CASSLVGAEDEAFF

V gene: TRBV30
D gene: TRBD1
J gene: TRBJ1-4
clone size: -
CDR3 DNA: TGTGCCTGGACCCGGGACAGGGGGTTCGCAACTAATGAAAAACTGTTTTTT
CDR3 protein: CAWTRDRGFATNEKLFF

V gene: TRBV3-1/TRBV3-2
D gene: TRBD1
J gene: TRBJ1-2
clone size: -
CDR3 DNA: TGTGCCAGCAGCCTATTGACAGGGACAAATGGCTACACCTTC
CDR3 protein: CASSLLTGTNGYTF

V gene: TRBV28
D gene: TRBD1
J gene: TRBJ1-1
clone size: -
CDR3 DNA: TGTGCCAGCAGTACTGGGACAGACACTGAAGCTTTCTTT
CDR3 protein: CASSTGTDTEAFF

V gene: TRBV19
D gene: -
J gene: TRBJ2-1
clone size: -
CDR3 DNA: TGTGCCAGTAGTATTTCTTTGGGCGCTGAGCAGTTCTTC
CDR3 protein: CASSISLGAEQFF

V gene: TRBV5-1
D gene: TRBD1
J gene: TRBJ1-3
clone size: -
CDR3 DNA: TGCGCCAGCAGCTCGACAGGGGAAAATGGAAACACCATATATTTT
CDR3 protein: CASSSTGENGNTIYF

V gene: TRBV5-1
D gene: -
J gene: TRBJ2-3
clone size: -
CDR3 DNA: TGCGCCAGCAGCTTGGACGGGGGGCGGGGAGATACGCAGTATTTT
CDR3 protein: CASSLDGGRGDTQYF

V gene: TRBV21-1
D gene: -
J gene: TRBJ2-7
clone size: -
CDR3 DNA: TGTGCCAGCAGCGACCGGGACAAGAGCTCCTACGAGCAGTACTTC
CDR3 protein: CASSDRDKSSYEQYF

V gene: TRBV3-1/TRBV3-2
D gene: -
J gene: TRBJ1-6
clone size: -
CDR3 DNA: TGTGCCAGCAGCCAAGGGACAGTAGCCTCACCCCTCCACTTT
CDR3 protein: CASSQGTVASPLHF

V gene: TRBV5-6
D gene: TRBD1
J gene: TRBJ1-2
clone size: -
CDR3 DNA: TGTGCCAGCAGCTTGGGCGGGACAGTCTATGGCTACACCTTC
CDR3 protein: CASSLGGTVYGYTF

V gene: TRBV24-1
D gene: TRBD1
J gene: TRBJ1-1
clone size: -
CDR3 DNA: TGTGCCACCAGTGATTTAACCGGGACAGGGGAGGACACTGAAGCTTTCTTT
CDR3 protein: CATSDLTGTGEDTEAFF

V gene: TRBV19
D gene: TRBD1
J gene: TRBJ1-2
clone size: -
CDR3 DNA: TGTGCCAGTAGGCTAACAGGGGGCGACTATGGCTACACCTTC
CDR3 protein: CASRLTGGDYGYTF

V gene: TRBV28
D gene: -
J gene: TRBJ1-6
clone size: -
CDR3 DNA: TGTGCCAGCAGTTTATGGGCAGGCAATTCACCCCTCCACTTT
CDR3 protein: CASSLWAGNSPLHF

V gene: TRBV27
D gene: -
J gene: TRBJ2-1
clone size: once
CDR3 DNA: TGTGCCAGCAACCCACCGGGATTATCCTACAATGAGCAGTTCTTC
CDR3 protein: CASNPPGLSYNEQFF

V gene: TRBV18
D gene: -
J gene: TRBJ1-1
clone size: -
CDR3 DNA: TGTGCCAGCCAAACTGGTTTGAACACTGAAGCTTTCTTT
CDR3 protein: CASQTGLNTEAFF

V gene: TRBV6-5
D gene: TRBD1
J gene: TRBJ1-2
clone size: -
CDR3 DNA: TGTGCCAGCAGTTACTCGGGACAGGGAGGTCACTATGGCTACACCTTC
CDR3 protein: CASSYSGQGGHYGYTF

V gene: TRBV6-2/TRBV6-3
D gene: -
J gene: TRBJ1-2
clone size: -
CDR3 DNA: TGTGCCAGCAGTTATCGTGAGACAGGTACCCACTATGGCTACACCTTC
CDR3 protein: CASSYRETGTHYGYTF

V gene: TRBV7-2
D gene: -
J gene: TRBJ1-5
clone size: -
CDR3 DNA: TGTGCCAGCAGCCTTCGTAATAGCAATCAGCCCCAGCATTTT
CDR3 protein: CASSLRNSNQPQHF

V gene: TRBV6-1
D gene: -
J gene: TRBJ2-2
clone size: -
CDR3 DNA: TGTGCCAGCAGTGAATACGTACAGAACTTACTTAACACCGGGGAGCTGTTTTTT
CDR3 protein: CASSEYVQNLLNTGELFF

V gene: TRBV10-3
D gene: -
J gene: TRBJ1-1
clone size: -
CDR3 DNA: TGTGCCATCACCGAGTCGGGGCAGGGTAGTCTCACTGAAGCTTTCTTT
CDR3 protein: CAITESGQGSLTEAFF

V gene: TRBV3-1/TRBV3-2
D gene: TRBD1
J gene: TRBJ1-2
clone size: -
CDR3 DNA: TGTGCCAGCAGCCAAGTTCAACGGATACAGGGGGCAATCAACTATGGCTACACCTTC
CDR3 protein: CASSQVQRIQGAINYGYTF

V gene: TRBV7-9
D gene: TRBD2
J gene: TRBJ2-7
clone size: -
CDR3 DNA: TGTGCCAGCAGCCCCCGCGGGGGGGGACTTGTCCTCTTTGAGCAGTACTTC
CDR3 protein: CASSPRGGGLVLFEQYF

V gene: TRBV18
D gene: -
J gene: TRBJ1-3
clone size: -
CDR3 DNA: TGTGCCAGCTCACGGGCAGGCCCTGGAAACACCATATATTTT
CDR3 protein: CASSRAGPGNTIYF

V gene: TRBV5-1
D gene: -
J gene: TRBJ2-1
clone size: -
CDR3 DNA: TGCGCCAGCAGCTTGGGGGGCTCTAGCTCCTACAATGAGCAGTTCTTC
CDR3 protein: CASSLGGSSSYNEQFF

V gene: TRBV4-2
D gene: TRBD1
J gene: TRBJ1-2
clone size: -
CDR3 DNA: TGTGCCAGCAGCCAATCTACAGGGGGGAACTATGGCTACACCTTC
CDR3 protein: CASSQSTGGNYGYTF

V gene: TRBV21-1
D gene: -
J gene: TRBJ2-7
clone size: -
CDR3 DNA: TGTGCCAGCAGCAAAGAGGGGACTAGCGGGGGGGCCTACGAGCAGTACTTC
CDR3 protein: CASSKEGTSGGAYEQYF

V gene: TRBV14
D gene: -
J gene: TRBJ1-2
clone size: -
CDR3 DNA: TGTGCCAGCAGCCCAGGGGCCTATGGCTACACCTTC
CDR3 protein: CASSPGAYGYTF

V gene: TRBV5-1
D gene: -
J gene: TRBJ1-3
clone size: -
CDR3 DNA: TGCGCCAGCAGCTTGGGGCGCGGGGTCGGAAACACCATATATTTT
CDR3 protein: CASSLGRGVGNTIYF

V gene: TRBV27
D gene: -
J gene: TRBJ1-2
clone size: -
CDR3 DNA: TGTGCCAGCAGTTTAGAACCACAGGGATGGGAGGGCTACACCTTC
CDR3 protein: CASSLEPQGWEGYTF

V gene: TRBV6-4
D gene: -
J gene: TRBJ1-5
clone size: once
CDR3 DNA: TGTGCCAGCAGTGGGCCGTCTCAGCCCCAGCATTTT
CDR3 protein: CASSGPSQPQHF

V gene: TRBV10-3
D gene: -
J gene: TRBJ2-7
clone size: -
CDR3 DNA: TGTGCCATACGAAACAGGGTCTACGAGCAGTACTTC
CDR3 protein: CAIRNRVYEQYF

V gene: TRBV7-7
D gene: TRBD2
J gene: TRBJ2-1
clone size: -
CDR3 DNA: TGTGCCAGCAGCAACGGGGGGGCAAATGAGCAGTTCTTC
CDR3 protein: CASSNGGANEQFF

V gene: TRBV27
D gene: TRBD1
J gene: TRBJ1-4
clone size: -
CDR3 DNA: TGTGCCAGCAGCGATCGAGGGACAGGGGGCGGAAATGAAAAACTGTTTTTT
CDR3 protein: CASSDRGTGGGNEKLFF

V gene: TRBV10-1
D gene: TRBD1
J gene: TRBJ2-7
clone size: -
CDR3 DNA: TGCGCCAGCAGCTTGACAGGGTTTGGTGAGCAGTACTTC
CDR3 protein: CASSLTGFGEQYF

V gene: TRBV28
D gene: TRBD1
J gene: TRBJ1-1
clone size: -
CDR3 DNA: TGTGCCAGCAGTTTGCCCGGGACAGGGGTCACTGAAGCTTTCTTT
CDR3 protein: CASSLPGTGVTEAFF

V gene: TRBV18
D gene: TRBD1
J gene: TRBJ1-3
clone size: -
CDR3 DNA: TGTGCCAGCTCACCGACAGGGGGCGCATCTGGAAACACCATATATTTT
CDR3 protein: CASSPTGGASGNTIYF

V gene: TRBV28
D gene: TRBD1
J gene: TRBJ1-5
clone size: -
CDR3 DNA: TGTGCCAGCAGTCCCACAGGGGGGCATCAGCCCCAGCATTTT
CDR3 protein: CASSPTGGHQPQHF

V gene: TRBV6-5
D gene: -
J gene: TRBJ1-6
clone size: -
CDR3 DNA: TGTGCCAGCAGTTACTCGAAGAGGGGGAATAATTCACCCCTCCACTTT
CDR3 protein: CASSYSKRGNNSPLHF